These 8 T cell receptor beta chains share one sample of origin, sequenced in a study of T cell clonality in common variable immunodeficiency. Overall study findings and caveats: Fewer deletions and N-nucleotide insertions were reportedly seen in common variable immunodeficiency TCR beta sequences.

These TCRs' antigens remain unknown. Assay used: immunoSEQ multiplex PCR; TCRdb lists only in-frame clones, some missing. The specimen has some 28,000 clones, none found just once. Sequencing was carried out using peripheral blood mononuclear cells. All receptors come from a human donor with common variable immunodeficiency.

This clone came up a few times. Read data end 3 residues before the CDR3 end; the end is taken from the germline J gene. The chain recombines TRBV6-2 or TRBV6-3 with TRBJ1-5; 7 bases are a match to TRBD1. The CDR3 covers 16 residues. Germline V gives CDR1 MNHEY, CDR2 SVGEGT. The V gene end was trimmed by 2 bases and the J gene end by 1 base; junction bases not matched to a gene: 5. The CDR3 is CASSYGTALSNQPQHF. CDR3 DNA, as far as it was read: TGTGCCAGCAGTTACGGGACAGCTTTGAGCAATCAGCCC.

This clone was observed many times. The DNA ends 3 residues before the CDR3 does, and the rest of the CDR3 is filled in from the germline J gene. The J gene is TRBJ2-2, the V gene TRBV19, with TRBD1 matching over 8 bases. J gave up 5 bases and V 6 bases, and 14 bases lay outside the gene matches. Germline lookup yields CDR1 LNHDA and CDR2 SQIVND (reference sequence). This CDR3 contains 17 residues. CDR3 DNA, as far as it was read: TGTGCCAGTAGAAGAAAGAGAAGGACAGGGTGGACCGGGGAG. Amino acids: CASRRKRRTGWTGE. The full-length CDR3 reads as CASRRKRRTGWTGELFF.

This clone was counted ten times or more. The part of the CDR3 DNA that was read is TGCGCCAGCAGCCGTGGGACTACAAACTACAATGAG. As protein: CASSRGTTNYNE. From start to end, the CDR3 is CASSRGTTNYNEQFF. The chain couples TRBV4-1 to TRBJ2-1; 7 bases fit TRBD2. The read finishes 3 residues shy of the CDR3 end, and the germline J gene is used to complete it. The CDR3 totals 15 residues. Germline lookup yields CDR1 MGHRA and CDR2 YSYEKL. The junction had 6 bases not matched to a gene; V was cut back by 4 bases and J by 3 bases.

Concerning this clone itself: The DNA ends 3 residues before the CDR3 does, and the rest of the CDR3 is filled in from the germline J gene. The chain has TRBV19 and TRBJ2-5; a possible D gene is TRBD2 (6 bases). The V end was cut by 6 bases, the J end by 2 bases, with 13 bases between. The germline CDR1 and CDR2 sequences are LNHDA and SQIVND (reference sequence). The CDR3 runs 14 residues. CDR3 sequence reads: CASRLGLEQETQYF. The sequenced part of the CDR3 DNA is TGTGCCAGTAGGCTGGGACTGGAACAAGAGACC.

About this clone itself: With the read ending 3 residues before the CDR3 end, the germline J gene is used to fill in that end. The V gene is TRBV18, the J gene TRBJ2-2, with 12 bases fitting TRBD1. The V segment lost 5 bases and the J segment 7 bases; nucleotides outside the gene matches: 5. Per germline, CDR1 KGHSH and CDR2 LQKENI. There are 15 residues in the CDR3. The covered CDR3 bases are TGTGCCAGCTCAATCGGGACAGGGGGCATCGGGGAG. It is translated as CASSIGTGGIGE. The CDR3 reads in full as CASSIGTGGIGELFF.

In this sample, this clone turned up many times. The read halts 3 residues ahead of the CDR3 end, with the missing end drawn from the germline J gene. V gene TRBV2 combines with J gene TRBJ2-3; tentatively, D is TRBD1 (6 bases). V lost 0 bases and J lost 1, with 17 bases in between. Germline CDR1 SNHLY, CDR2 FYNNEI. The CDR3 totals 18 residues. CDR3 in amino acids: CASSEALRQGLGTDTQYF. CDR3 DNA, as far as it was read: TGTGCCAGCAGTGAAGCGCTTCGGCAGGGGTTAGGCACAGATACG.

With respect to this clone: A read error may produce the germline difference seen at one junction end. The CDR3 goes on 3 residues after the read ends, and that part is filled in from the germline J gene. The chain recombines TRBV7-7 with TRBJ1-1, with D possibly being TRBD1 (5 bases). The CDR3 length is 15 residues. Germline CDR1 and CDR2: SSHAT and FNYEAQ (reference sequence). The chain's CDR3 is CASSLGAGRNTEAFF. The part of the CDR3 DNA that was read is TGTGCTAGCAGCTTAGGGGCAGGGCGGAACACTGAA.

In this sample, this clone turned up many times. The read terminates 3 residues before the CDR3 end, so the remaining end is supplied by the germline J gene. The chain joins TRBV19 to TRBJ1-5; D unresolved. V was cut by 3 bases and J by 2 bases, with 8 bases left in between. This CDR3 is built from 14 residues. Per germline, CDR1 LNHDA and CDR2 SQIVND (reference sequence). Incomplete CDR3 DNA: TGTGCCAGTAGTATCTTTGAGGGCAATCAGCCC. This sequence encodes CASSIFEGNQP. The entire CDR3 protein is CASSIFEGNQPQHF.